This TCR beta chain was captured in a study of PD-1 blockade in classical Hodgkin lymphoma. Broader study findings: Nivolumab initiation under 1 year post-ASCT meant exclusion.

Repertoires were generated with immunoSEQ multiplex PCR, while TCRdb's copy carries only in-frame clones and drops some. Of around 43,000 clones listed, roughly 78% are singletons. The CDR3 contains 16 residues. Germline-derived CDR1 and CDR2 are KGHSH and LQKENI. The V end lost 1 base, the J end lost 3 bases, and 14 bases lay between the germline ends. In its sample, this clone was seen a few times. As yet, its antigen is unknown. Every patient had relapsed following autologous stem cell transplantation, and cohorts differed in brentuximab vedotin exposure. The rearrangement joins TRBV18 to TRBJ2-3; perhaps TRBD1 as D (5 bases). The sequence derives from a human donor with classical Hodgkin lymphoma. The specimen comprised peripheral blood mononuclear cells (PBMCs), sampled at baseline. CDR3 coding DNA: TGTGCCAGCTCACCACGGCAGGGCATGGGAACAGATACGCAGTATTTT. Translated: CASSPRQGMGTDTQYF.